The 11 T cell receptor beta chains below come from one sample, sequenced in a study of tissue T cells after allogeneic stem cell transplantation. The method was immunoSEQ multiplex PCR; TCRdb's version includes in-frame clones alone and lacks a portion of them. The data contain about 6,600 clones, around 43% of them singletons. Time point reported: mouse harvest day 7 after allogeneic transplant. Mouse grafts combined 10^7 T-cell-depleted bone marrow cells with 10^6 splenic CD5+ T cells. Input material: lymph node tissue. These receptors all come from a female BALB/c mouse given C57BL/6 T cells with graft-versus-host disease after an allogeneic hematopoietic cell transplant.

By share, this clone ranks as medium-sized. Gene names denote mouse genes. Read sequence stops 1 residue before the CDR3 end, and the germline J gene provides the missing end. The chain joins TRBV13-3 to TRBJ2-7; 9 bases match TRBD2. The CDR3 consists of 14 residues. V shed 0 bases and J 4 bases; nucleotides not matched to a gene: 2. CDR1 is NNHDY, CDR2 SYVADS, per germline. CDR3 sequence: CASSDGDWEYEQYF. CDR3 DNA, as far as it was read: TGTGCCAGCAGTGATGGGGACTGGGAGTATGAACAGTAC.

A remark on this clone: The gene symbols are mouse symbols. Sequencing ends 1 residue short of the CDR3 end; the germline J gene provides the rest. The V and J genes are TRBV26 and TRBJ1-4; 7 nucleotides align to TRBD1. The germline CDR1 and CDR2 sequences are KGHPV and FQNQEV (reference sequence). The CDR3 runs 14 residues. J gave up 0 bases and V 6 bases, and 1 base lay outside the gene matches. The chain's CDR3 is CASRTGISNERLFF. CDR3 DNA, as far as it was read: TGTGCCAGCAGGACAGGGATTTCCAACGAAAGATTATTT.

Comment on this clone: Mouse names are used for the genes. The CDR3 DNA, read in part, is TGTGCCAGCAGCCCAGGGGGGAGAGAGGGCGAAAGATTATTT. Its protein is CASSPGGREGERLF. The entire CDR3 sequence reads CASSPGGREGERLFF. V and J are TRBV3 and TRBJ1-4, with 7 bases that match TRBD1. The read is 1 residue too short to cover the CDR3 end, so that end is filled in from the germline J gene. The CDR3 loop spans 15 amino acids. Germline loops: CDR1 SNHLY, CDR2 FYNGKV (reference sequence). Trimming at V came to 5 bases and at J to 7 bases, leaving 10 bases not matched to a gene. The full variable domain, its missing parts supplied by reference TRBV3 and TRBJ1-4, is GPKVLQIPSHQIIDMGQMVTLNCDPVSNHLYFYWYKQILGQQMEFLVNFYNGKVMEKSKLFKDQFSVERPDGSYFTLKIQPTALEDSAVYFCASSPGGREGERLFFGHGTKLSVL.

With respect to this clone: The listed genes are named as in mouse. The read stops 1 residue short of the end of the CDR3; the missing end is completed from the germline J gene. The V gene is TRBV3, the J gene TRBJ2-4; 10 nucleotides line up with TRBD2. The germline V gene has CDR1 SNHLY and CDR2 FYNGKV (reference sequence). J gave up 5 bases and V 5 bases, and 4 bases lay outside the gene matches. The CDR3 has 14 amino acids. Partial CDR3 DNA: TGTGCCAGCAGCCTCCGGGACTGGGGAAACACCTTGTAC. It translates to CASSLRDWGNTLY. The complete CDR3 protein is CASSLRDWGNTLYF.

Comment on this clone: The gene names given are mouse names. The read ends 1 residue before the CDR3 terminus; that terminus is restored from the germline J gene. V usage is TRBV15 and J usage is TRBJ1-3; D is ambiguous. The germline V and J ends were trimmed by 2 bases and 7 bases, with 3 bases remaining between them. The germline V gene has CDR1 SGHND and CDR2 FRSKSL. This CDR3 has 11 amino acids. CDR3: CASSLKNTLYF. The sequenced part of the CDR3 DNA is TGTGCCAGCAGTTTAAAGAATACGCTCTAT. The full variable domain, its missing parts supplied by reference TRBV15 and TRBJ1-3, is DAGVTQTPRHEVAEKGQTIILKCEPVSGHNDLFWYRQTKIQGLELLSYFRSKSLMEDGGAFKDRFKAEMLNSSFSTLKIQPTEPKDSAVYLCASSLKNTLYFGEGSRLIVV.

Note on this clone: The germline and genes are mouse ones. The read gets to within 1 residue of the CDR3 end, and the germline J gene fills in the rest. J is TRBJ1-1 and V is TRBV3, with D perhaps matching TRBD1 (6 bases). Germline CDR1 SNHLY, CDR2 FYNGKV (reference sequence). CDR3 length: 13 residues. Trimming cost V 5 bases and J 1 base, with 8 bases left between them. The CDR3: CASSTTGNTEVFF. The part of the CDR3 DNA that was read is TGTGCCAGCAGCACGACAGGGAACACAGAAGTCTTC.

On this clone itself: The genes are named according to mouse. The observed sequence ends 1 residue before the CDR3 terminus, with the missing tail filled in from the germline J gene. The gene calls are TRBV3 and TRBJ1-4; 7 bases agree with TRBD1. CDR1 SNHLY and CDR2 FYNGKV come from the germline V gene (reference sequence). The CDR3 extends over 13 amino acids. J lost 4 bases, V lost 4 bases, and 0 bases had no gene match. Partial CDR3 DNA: TGTGCCAGCAGCTACAGGGGCAACGAAAGATTATTT. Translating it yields CASSYRGNERLF. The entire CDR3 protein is CASSYRGNERLFF. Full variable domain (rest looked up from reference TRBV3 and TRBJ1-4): GPKVLQIPSHQIIDMGQMVTLNCDPVSNHLYFYWYKQILGQQMEFLVNFYNGKVMEKSKLFKDQFSVERPDGSYFTLKIQPTALEDSAVYFCASSYRGNERLFFGHGTKLSVL.

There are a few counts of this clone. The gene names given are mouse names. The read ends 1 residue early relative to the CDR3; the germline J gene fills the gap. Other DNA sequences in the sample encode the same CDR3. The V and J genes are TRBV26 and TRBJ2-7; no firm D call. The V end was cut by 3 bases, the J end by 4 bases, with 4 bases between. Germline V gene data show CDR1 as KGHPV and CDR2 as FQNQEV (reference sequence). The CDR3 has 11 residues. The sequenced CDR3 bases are TGTGCCAGCAGTCTACAGTATGAACAGTAC. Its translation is CASSLQYEQY. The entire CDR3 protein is CASSLQYEQYF. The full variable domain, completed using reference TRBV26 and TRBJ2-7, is NSKVIQTPRYLVKGQGQKAKMRCIPEKGHPVVFWYQQNKNNEFKFLINFQNQEVLQQIDMTEKRFSAECPSNSPCSLEIQSSEAGDSALYLCASSLQYEQYFGPGTRLTVL.

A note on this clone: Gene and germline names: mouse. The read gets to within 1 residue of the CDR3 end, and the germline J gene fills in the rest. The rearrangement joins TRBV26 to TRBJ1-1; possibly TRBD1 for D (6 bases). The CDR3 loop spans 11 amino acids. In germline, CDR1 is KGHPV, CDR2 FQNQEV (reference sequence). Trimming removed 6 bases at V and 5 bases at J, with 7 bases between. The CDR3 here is CASRGTTEVFF. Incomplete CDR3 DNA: TGTGCCAGCAGAGGGACAACAGAAGTCTTC.

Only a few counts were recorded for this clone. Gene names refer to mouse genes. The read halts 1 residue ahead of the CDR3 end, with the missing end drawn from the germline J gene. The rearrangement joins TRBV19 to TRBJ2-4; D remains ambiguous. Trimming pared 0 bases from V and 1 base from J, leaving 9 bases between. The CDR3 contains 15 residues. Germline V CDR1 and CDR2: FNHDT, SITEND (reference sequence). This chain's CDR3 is CASSIERVGQNTLYF. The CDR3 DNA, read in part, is TGTGCCAGCAGTATAGAAAGGGTTGGTCAAAACACCTTGTAC.

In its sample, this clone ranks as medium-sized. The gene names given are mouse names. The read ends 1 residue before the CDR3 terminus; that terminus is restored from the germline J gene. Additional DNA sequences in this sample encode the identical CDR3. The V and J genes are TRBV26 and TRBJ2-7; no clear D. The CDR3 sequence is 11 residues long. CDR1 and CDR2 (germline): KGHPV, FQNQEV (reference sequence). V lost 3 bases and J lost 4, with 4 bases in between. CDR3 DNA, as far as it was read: TGTGCCAGCAGTCTTCAGTATGAACAGTAC. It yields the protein CASSLQYEQY. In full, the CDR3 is CASSLQYEQYF.